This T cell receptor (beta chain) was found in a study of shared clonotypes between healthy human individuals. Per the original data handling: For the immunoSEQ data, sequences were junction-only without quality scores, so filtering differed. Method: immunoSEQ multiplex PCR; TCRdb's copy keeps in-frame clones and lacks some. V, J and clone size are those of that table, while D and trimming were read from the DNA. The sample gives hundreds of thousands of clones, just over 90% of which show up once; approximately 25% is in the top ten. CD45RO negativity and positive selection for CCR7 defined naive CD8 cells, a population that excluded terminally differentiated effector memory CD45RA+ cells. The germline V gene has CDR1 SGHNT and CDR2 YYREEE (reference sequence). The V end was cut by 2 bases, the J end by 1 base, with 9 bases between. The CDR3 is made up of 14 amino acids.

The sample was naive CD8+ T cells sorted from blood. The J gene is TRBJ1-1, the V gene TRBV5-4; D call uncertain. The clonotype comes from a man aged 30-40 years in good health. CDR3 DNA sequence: TGTGCCAGCAGCTTTCTCGGTGGGAACACTGAAGCTTTCTTT. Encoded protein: CASSFLGGNTEAFF.